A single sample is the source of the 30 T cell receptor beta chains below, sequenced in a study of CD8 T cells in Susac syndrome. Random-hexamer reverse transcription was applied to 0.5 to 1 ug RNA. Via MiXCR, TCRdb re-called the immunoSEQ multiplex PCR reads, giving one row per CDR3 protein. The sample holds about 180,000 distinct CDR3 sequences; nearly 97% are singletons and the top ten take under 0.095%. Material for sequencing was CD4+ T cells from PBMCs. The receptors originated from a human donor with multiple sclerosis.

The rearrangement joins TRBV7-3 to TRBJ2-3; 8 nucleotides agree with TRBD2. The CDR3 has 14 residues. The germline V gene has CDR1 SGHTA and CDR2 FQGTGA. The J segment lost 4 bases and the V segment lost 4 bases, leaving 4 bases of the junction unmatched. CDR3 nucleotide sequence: TGTGCCAGCAGCTCCGTCGGGGGGGCAGATACGCAGTATTTT. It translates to CASSSVGGADTQYF.

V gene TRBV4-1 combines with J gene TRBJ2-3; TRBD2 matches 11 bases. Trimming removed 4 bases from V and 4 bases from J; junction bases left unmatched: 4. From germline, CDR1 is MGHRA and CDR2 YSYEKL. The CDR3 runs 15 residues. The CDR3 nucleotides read TGCGCCAGCAGCCTCTCGACTAGCGGGGCAGATACGCAGTATTTT. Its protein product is CASSLSTSGADTQYF.

CDR3 in DNA: TGCAGTGCTAGAGATACTAGCGGTGGGGTAGATACGCAGTATTTT. Its translation: CSARDTSGGVDTQYF. The chain couples TRBV20-1 to TRBJ2-3; 8 bases map to TRBD2. Germline lookup yields CDR1 DFQATT and CDR2 SNEGSKA (reference sequence). V gave up 0 bases and J gave up 5 bases; unmatched junction bases: 7. This CDR3 contains 15 residues.

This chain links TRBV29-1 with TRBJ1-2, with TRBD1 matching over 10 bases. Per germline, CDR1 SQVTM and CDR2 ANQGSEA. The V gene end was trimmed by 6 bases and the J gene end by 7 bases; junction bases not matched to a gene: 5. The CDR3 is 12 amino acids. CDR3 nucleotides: TGCAGCGTCCGACAGGGGGCGATTGGCTACACCTTC. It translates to CSVRQGAIGYTF.

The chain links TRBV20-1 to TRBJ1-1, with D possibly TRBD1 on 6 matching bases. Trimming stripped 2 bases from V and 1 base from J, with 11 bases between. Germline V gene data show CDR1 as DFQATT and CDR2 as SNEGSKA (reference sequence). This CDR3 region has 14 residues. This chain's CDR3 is CSARKRDKNTEAFF. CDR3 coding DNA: TGCAGTGCTAGAAAGAGGGACAAGAACACTGAAGCTTTCTTT.

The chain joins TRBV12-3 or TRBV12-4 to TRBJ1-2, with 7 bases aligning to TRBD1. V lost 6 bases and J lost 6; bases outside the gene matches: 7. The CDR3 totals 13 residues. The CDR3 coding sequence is TGTGCCAGCAGCCAGGACAGGACGGATGGCTACACCTTC. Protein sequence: CASSQDRTDGYTF.

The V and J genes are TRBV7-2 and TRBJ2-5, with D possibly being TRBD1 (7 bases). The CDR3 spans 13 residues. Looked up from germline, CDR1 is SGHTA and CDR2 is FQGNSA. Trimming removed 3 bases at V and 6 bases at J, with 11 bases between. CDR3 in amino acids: CASSLGGQQTQYF. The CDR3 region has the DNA TGTGCCAGCAGCTTGGGGGGACAGCAGACCCAGTACTTC.

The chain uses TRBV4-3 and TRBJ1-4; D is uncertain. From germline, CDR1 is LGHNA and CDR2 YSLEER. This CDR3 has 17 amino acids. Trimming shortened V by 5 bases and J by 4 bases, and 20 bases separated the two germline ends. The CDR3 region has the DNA TGCGCCAGCAGCATTCAGCCCCCTGGAGGGTATAATGAAAAACTGTTTTTT. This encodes CASSIQPPGGYNEKLFF.

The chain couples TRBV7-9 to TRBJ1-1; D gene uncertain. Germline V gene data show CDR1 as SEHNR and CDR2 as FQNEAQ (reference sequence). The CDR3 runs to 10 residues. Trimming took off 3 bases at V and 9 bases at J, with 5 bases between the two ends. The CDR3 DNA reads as TGTGCCAGCAGCTTGTCCCAAGCTTTCTTT. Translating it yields CASSLSQAFF.

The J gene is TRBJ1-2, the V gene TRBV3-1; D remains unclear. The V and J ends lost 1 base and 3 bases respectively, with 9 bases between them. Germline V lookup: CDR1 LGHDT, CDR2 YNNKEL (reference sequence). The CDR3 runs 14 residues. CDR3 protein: CASSQVDVDYGYTF. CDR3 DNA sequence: TGTGCCAGCAGCCAAGTGGATGTGGACTATGGCTACACCTTC.

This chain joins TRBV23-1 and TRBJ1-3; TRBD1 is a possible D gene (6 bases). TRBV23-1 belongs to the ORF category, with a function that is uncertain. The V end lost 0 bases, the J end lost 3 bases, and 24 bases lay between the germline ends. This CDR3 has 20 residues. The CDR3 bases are TGCGCCAGCAGTCAATCGACCCGCCTTTGGGGGCCATCGTGTGGAAACACCATATATTTT. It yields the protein CASSQSTRLWGPSCGNTIYF.

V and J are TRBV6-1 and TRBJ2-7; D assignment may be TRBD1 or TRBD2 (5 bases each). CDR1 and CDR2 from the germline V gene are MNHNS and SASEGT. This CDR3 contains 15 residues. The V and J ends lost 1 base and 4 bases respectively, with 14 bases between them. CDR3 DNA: TGTGCCAGCAGTGAAGATGGCTGGGGGAGTTACGAGCAGTACTTC. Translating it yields CASSEDGWGSYEQYF.

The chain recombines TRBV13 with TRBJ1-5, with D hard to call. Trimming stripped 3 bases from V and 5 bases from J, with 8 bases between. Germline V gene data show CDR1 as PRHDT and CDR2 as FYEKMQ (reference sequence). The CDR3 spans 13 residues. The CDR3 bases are TGTGCCAGCAGCTTGTTCGGGTATCAGCCCCAGCATTTT. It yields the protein CASSLFGYQPQHF.

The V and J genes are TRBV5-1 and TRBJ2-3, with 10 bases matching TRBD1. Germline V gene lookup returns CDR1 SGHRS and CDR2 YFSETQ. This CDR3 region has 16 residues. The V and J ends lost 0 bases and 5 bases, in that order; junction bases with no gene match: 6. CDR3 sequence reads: CASSLGGQGRRDTQYF. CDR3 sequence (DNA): TGCGCCAGCAGCTTGGGGGGACAGGGGCGGAGAGATACGCAGTATTTT.

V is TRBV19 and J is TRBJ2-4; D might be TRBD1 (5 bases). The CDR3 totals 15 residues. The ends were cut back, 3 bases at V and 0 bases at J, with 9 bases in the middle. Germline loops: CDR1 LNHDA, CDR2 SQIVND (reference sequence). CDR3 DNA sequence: TGTGCCAGTAGTATTGGCCAGGGAGCCAAAAACATTCAGTACTTC. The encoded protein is CASSIGQGAKNIQYF.

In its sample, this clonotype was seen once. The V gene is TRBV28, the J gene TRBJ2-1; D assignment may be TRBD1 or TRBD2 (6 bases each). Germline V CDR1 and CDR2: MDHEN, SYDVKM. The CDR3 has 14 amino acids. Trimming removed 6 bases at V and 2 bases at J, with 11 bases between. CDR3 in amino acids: CASRWGAAYNEQFF. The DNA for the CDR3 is TGTGCCAGCAGGTGGGGGGCAGCCTACAATGAGCAGTTCTTC.

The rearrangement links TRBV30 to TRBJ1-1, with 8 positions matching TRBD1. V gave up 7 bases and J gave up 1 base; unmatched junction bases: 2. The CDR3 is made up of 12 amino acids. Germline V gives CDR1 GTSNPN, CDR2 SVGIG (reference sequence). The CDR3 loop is CALDRANTEAFF. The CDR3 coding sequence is TGTGCCTTGGACAGGGCGAACACTGAAGCTTTCTTT.

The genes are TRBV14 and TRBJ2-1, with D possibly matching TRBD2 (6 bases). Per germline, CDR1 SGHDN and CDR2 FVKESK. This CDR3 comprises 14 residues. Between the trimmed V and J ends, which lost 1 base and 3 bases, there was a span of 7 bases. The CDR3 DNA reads TGTGCCAGCAGCCAAGTCGGGGGCTACAATGAGCAGTTCTTC. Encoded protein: CASSQVGGYNEQFF.

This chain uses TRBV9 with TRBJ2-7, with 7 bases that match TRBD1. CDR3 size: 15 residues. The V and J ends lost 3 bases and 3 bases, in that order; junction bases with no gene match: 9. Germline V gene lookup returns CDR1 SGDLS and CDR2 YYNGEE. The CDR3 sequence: CASSAGGTDLYEQYF. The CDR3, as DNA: TGTGCCAGCAGCGCGGGTGGGACAGACCTCTACGAGCAGTACTTC.

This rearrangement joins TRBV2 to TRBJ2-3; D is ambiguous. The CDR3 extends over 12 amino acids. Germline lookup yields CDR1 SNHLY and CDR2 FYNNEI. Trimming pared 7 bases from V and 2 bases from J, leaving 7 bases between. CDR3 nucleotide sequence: TGTGCCAGCATTCGGCCCACAGATACGCAGTATTTT. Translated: CASIRPTDTQYF.

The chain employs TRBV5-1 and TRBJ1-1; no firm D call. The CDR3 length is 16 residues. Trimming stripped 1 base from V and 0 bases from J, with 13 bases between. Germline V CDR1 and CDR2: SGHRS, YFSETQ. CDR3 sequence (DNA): TGCGCCAGCAGCTTGTCCTTACAAAGCATGAACACTGAAGCTTTCTTT. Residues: CASSLSLQSMNTEAFF.

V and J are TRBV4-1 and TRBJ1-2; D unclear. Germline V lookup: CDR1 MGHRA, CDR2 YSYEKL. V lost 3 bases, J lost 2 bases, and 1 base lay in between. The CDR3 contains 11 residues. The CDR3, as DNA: TGCGCCAGCAGCCACAACTATGGCTACACCTTC. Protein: CASSHNYGYTF.

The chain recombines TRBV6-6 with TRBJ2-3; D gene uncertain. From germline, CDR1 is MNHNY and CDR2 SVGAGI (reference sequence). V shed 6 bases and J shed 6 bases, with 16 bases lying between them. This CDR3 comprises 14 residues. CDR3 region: CASRNMGFGDTQYF. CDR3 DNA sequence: TGTGCCAGCAGGAATATGGGCTTCGGGGATACGCAGTATTTT.

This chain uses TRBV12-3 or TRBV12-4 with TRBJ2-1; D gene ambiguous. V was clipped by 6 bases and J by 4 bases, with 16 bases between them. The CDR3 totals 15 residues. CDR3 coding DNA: TGTGCCAGCAGCCCCCGCAGGCCGCGGTACAATGAGCAGTTCTTC. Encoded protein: CASSPRRPRYNEQFF.

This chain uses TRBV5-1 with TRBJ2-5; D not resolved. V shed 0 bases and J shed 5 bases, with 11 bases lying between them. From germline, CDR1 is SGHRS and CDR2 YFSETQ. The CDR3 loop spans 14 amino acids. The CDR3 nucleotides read TGCGCCAGCAGCTTGGGGAACGGAGAGGAGACCCAGTACTTC. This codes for CASSLGNGEETQYF.

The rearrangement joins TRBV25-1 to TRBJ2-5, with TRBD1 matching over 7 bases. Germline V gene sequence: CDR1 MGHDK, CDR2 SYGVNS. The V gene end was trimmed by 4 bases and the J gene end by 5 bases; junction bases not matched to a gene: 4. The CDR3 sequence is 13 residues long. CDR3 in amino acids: CASSGQGMETQYF. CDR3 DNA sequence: TGTGCCAGCAGTGGACAGGGAATGGAGACCCAGTACTTC.

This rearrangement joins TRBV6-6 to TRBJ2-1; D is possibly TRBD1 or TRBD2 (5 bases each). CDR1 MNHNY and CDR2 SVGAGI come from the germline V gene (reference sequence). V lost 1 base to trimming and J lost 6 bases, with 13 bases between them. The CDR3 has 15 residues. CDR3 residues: CASSYWRGAGNEQFF. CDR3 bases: TGTGCCAGCAGTTACTGGAGAGGGGCAGGCAATGAGCAGTTCTTC.

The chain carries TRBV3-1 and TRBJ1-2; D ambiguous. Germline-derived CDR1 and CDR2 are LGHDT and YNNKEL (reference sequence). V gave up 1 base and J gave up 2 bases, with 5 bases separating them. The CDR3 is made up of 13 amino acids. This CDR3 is CASSQGKNYGYTF. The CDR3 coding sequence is TGTGCCAGCAGCCAAGGGAAAAACTATGGCTACACCTTC.

The CDR3 here is CASSYSPGSYEQYF. The CDR3 coding sequence is TGTGCCAGCAGTTACTCGCCAGGGTCCTACGAGCAGTACTTC. This chain links TRBV6-5 with TRBJ2-7; tentatively, D is TRBD1 (5 bases). The length of the CDR3 is 14 residues. Germline loops: CDR1 MNHEY, CDR2 SVGAGI. Trimming removed 0 bases from V and 1 base from J, with 7 bases in between.

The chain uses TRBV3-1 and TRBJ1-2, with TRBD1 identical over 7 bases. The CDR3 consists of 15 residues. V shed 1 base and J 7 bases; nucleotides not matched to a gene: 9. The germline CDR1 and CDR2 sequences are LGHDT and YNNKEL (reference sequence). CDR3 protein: CASSQGPDRAGGYTF. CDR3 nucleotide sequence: TGTGCCAGCAGCCAAGGTCCCGACAGGGCAGGTGGCTACACCTTC.